This paragraph covers one TCR beta chain sequence. The antigen remains unidentified. Every sample had about 0.95-10 million cryopreserved PBMC in it before DNA extraction. The sample is drawn from a study of long-term antiretroviral therapy in people with HIV. The germline gives CDR1 KGHSH, CDR2 LQKENI. The germline V and J ends were trimmed by 2 bases and 7 bases, with 11 bases remaining between them. The length of the CDR3 is 13 residues. Study observations and caveats: HIV repertoires showed narrower CDR3 length ranges than controls.

Assay version v3.0 of immunoSEQ was used, and it was run at survey level. The assay was immunoSEQ multiplex PCR, and TCRdb's table has in-frame clones only and misses some. This sample has approximately 13,000 clones, with 70% to 85% found just once. The J gene is TRBJ1-2, the V gene TRBV18; TRBD1 is a possible D gene (5 bases). The sample here was unsorted PBMCs, taken 0.4 years after starting antiretroviral therapy. This TCR was recovered from a man aged 25 to 40 with HIV. The CDR3 DNA reads as TGTGCCAGCTCACCAGACACCGGGGGTGGCTACACCTTC. It is translated as CASSPDTGGGYTF.